This TCR beta chain was identified in a study of blood T cell repertoires in COVID-19. Study overall: Collection of acute and convalescent COVID-19 samples took place in the United States, Italy and Spain. Nucleic acid was either cDNA or gDNA, and it came from T cells, B-cell-depleted T cells, or PBMCs.

Looked up from germline, CDR1 is SEHNR and CDR2 is FQNEAQ (reference sequence). This CDR3 is 12 amino acids long. V was pared by 4 bases and J by 10 bases, with 6 bases of the junction left unmatched. This clone was observed a single time. The Seattle site enrolled patients during active infection and followed them longitudinally. Only in-frame clones appear in the TCRdb table, and some are missing; sequencing was by immunoSEQ multiplex PCR. The sample lists 200,000 to 300,000 clones, about 83% occurring once. The sequence derives from a woman older than 75 with COVID-19, enrolled during active disease. Sequenced material: peripheral blood. The gene calls are TRBV7-9 and TRBJ1-1; 7 positions match TRBD1. The CDR3 DNA follows: TGTGCCAGCAGCTCCCCCACAGGGGCAGCTTTCTTT. It is translated as CASSSPTGAAFF.